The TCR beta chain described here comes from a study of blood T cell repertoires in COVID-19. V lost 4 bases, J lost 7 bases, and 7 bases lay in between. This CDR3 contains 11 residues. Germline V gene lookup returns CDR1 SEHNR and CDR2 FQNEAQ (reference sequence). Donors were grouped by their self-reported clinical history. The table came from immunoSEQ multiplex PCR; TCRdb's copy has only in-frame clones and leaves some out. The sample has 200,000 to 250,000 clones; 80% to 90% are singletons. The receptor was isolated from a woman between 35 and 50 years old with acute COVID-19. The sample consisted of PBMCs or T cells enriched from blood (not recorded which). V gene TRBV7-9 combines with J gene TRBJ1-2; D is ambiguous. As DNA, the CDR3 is TGTGCCAGCAGCTCCCTCGGTGGCTACACCTTC. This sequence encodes CASSSLGGYTF.